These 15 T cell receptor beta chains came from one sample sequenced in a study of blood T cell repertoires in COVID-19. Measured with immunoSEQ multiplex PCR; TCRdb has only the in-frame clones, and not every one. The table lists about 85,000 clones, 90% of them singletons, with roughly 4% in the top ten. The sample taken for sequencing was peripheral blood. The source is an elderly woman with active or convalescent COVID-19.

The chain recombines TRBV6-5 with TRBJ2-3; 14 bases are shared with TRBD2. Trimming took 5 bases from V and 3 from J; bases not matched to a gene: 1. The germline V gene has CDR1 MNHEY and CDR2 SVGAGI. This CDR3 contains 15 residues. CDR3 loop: CASSRTSGRTDTQYF. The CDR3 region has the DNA TGTGCCAGCAGTAGGACTAGCGGGAGGACAGATACGCAGTATTTT.

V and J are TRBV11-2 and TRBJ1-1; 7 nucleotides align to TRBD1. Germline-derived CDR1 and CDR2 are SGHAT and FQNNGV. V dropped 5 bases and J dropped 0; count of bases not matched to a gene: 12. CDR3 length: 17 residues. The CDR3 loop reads CASSPPRPTGLNTEAFF. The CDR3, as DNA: TGTGCCAGCAGCCCCCCGAGACCGACAGGGCTGAACACTGAAGCTTTCTTT.

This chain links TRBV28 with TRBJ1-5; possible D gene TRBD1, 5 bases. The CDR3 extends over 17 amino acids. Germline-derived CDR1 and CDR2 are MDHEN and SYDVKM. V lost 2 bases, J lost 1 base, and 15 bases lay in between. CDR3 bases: TGTGCCAGCAGTTTAAGTTCTTGGGGCCCGAGCAATCAGCCCCAGCATTTT. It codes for CASSLSSWGPSNQPQHF.

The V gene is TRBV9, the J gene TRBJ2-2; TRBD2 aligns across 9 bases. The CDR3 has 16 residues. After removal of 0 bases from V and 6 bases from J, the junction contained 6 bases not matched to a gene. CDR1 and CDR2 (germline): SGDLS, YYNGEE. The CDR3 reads CASSVGVAGVSGELFF. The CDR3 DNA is TGTGCCAGCAGCGTAGGAGTAGCGGGAGTATCCGGGGAGCTGTTTTTT.

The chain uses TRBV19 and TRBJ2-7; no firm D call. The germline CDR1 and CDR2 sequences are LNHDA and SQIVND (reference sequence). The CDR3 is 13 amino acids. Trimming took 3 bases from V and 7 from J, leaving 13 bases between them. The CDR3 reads CASSIQTHWEQYF. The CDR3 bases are TGTGCCAGTAGTATCCAAACTCACTGGGAGCAGTACTTC.

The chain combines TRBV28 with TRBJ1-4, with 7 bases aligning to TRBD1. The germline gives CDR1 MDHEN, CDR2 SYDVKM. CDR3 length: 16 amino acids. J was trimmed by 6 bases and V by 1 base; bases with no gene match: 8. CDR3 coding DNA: TGTGCCAGCAGTTTATTCAGGGGGTTTGGGGATGAAAAACTGTTTTTT. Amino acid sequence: CASSLFRGFGDEKLFF.

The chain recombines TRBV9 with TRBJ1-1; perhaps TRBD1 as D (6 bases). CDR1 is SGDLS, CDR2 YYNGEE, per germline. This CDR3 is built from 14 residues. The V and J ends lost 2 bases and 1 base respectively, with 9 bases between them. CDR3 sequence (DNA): TGTGCCAGCAGCGTTTTGACAGGGAACACTGAAGCTTTCTTT. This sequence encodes CASSVLTGNTEAFF.

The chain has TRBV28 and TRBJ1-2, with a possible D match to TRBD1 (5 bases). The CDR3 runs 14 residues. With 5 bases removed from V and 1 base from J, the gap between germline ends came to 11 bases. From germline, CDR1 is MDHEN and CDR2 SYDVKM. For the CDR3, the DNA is TGTGCCAGCAGTGGGGGAGGGATTAACTATGGCTACACCTTC. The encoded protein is CASSGGGINYGYTF.

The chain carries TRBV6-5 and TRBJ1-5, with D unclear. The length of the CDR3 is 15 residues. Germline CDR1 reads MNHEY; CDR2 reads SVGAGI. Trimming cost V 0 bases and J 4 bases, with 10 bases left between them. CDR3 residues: CASSYSRAANQPQHF. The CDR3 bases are TGTGCCAGCAGTTACTCGAGGGCAGCAAATCAGCCCCAGCATTTT.

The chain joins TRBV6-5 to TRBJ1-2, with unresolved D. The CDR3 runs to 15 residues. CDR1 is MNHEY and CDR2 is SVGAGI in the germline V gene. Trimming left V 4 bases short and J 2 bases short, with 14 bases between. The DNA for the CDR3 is TGTGCCAGCAGTTTTTCCGAGGAACGCAACTATGGCTACACCTTC. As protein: CASSFSEERNYGYTF.

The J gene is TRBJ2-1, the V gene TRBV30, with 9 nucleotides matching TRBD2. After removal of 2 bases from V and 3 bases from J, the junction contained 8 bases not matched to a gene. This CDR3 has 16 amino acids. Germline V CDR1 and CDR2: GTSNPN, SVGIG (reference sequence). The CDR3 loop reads CAWSSLAGRNYNEQFF. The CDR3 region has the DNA TGTGCCTGGAGTTCCCTAGCGGGAAGAAACTACAATGAGCAGTTCTTC. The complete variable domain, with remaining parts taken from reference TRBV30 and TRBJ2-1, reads SQTIHQWPATLVQPVGSPLSLECTVEGTSNPNLYWYRQAAGRGLQLLFYSVGIGQISSEVPQNLSASRPQDRQFILSSKKLLLSDSGFYLCAWSSLAGRNYNEQFFGPGTRLTVL.

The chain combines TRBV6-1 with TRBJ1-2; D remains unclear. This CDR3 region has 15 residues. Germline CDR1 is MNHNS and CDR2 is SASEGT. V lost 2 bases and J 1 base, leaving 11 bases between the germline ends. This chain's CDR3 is CASSETGWYNYGYTF. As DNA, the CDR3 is TGTGCCAGCAGTGAAACGGGATGGTATAACTATGGCTACACCTTC.

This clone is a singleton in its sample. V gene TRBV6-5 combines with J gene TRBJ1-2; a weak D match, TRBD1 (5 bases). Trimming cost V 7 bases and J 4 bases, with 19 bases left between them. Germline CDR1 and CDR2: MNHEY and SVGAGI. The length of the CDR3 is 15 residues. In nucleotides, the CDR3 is TGTGCCAGCACCCCGGCGCAGGGCCAGGGCTATGGCTACACCTTC. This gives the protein CASTPAQGQGYGYTF.

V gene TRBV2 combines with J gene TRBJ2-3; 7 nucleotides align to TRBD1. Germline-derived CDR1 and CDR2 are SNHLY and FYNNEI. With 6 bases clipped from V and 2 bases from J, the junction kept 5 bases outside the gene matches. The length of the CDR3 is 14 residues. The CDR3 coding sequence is TGTGCCAGCAGGGACAGGAGAACCACAGATACGCAGTATTTT. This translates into CASRDRRTTDTQYF.

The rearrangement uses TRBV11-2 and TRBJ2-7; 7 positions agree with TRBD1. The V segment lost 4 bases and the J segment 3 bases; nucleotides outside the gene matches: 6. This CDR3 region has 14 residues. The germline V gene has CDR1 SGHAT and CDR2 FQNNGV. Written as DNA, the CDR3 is TGTGCCAGCAGCTCCCGGACAGGCAACTACGAGCAGTACTTC. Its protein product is CASSSRTGNYEQYF.